What follows describes a single T cell receptor beta chain. Its cognate antigen has yet to be identified. Base qualities are not provided; no much larger clone lies one nucleotide away. Library construction relied on the immunoSEQ multiplex PCR assay. A mixture of 60 forward primers for TCR Vbeta segments and 13 reverse primers for TCR Jbeta segments was used in the multiplex PCR. The CDR3 region of rearranged TCR beta genes was amplified from genomic DNA with a multiplex PCR assay. The amplified TCR beta libraries were sequenced on the Illumina HiSeq System as 87-base-pair reads. As for the original processing: Across the 666 repertoires, a later analysis counted tens of millions of unique TCR beta chains, approximately 12 million of which were shared by at least two donors. To remove PCR and sequencing errors, raw reads were error-corrected and collapsed into unique sequences using a nearest-neighbor algorithm that merged closely related sequences. To assign V, D and J gene segments, CDR3 sequences were aligned to IMGT reference sequences. For a sequence to be retained, a match of at least six nucleotides to both a V gene segment and a J gene segment was required. Rearrangements were classified as productive when the CDR3 lacked stop codons and remained in frame with V and J, and all other rearrangements were classified as non-productive. Following IMGT convention, CDR3 was defined as the stretch from the second conserved V-encoded cysteine to the conserved J-encoded phenylalanine. In an earlier analysis of around 600 of the donors, sequences lacking an unambiguous match to a single V gene segment were excluded. In an earlier analysis of roughly 600 of the donors, a V segment was called functional when productive rearrangements were above 56.7%, and segregating when the standard deviation between donors exceeded 5%. A statistical classification framework was developed to diagnose cytomegalovirus status using the catalog of TCR beta chain sequences. V and J gene assignment, in a later analysis, came from comparing TCR nucleotide sequences with IMGT/GENE-DB human TR gene sequences. The TCRdist pipeline was used in a later analysis to assign CDR3 sequences and most-parsimonious VDJ recombination scenarios. In a later analysis, each TCR beta chain was defined by its CDR3 amino acid sequence together with its V-gene family, and reads without a unique V-gene family were excluded. As a way to deal with suspected cross-contamination and a sequencing artifact, a later analysis dropped approximately 590 nucleotide sequences that were highly shared and had low generation probability. In a later analysis, a clonal expansion index was calculated for each public chain from normalized within-repertoire ranks of inferred template counts. Generation probabilities in a later analysis came from a VDJ recombination model fitted to out-of-frame rearrangements, and those results were checked against IGoR. Hypergeometric tests were used in a later analysis to score TCR-TCR, TCR-HLA and TCR-CMV co-occurrence, with a repertoire-size bias correction applied to the TCR pairs. False discovery rates were estimated in a later analysis by permuting HLA or CMV assignments 20 times. A later analysis grouped co-occurring TCRs with DBSCAN, adding TCRdist sequence similarity when clustering within HLA-allele-positive subsets. Repertoires with fewer than 30,000 or more than 120,000 public chains, plus five repertoires with anomalous nucleotide sharing, were excluded from co-occurrence clustering. TCRdb took over this immuneACCESS table, retaining in-frame rearrangements with V and J assigned. Such tables are incomplete; in checked studies, under half of the missing clones stem from an unresolved V gene, and the remainder is unexplained. V and J calls and clone size are those listed in that table; D and trimming were worked out from the DNA. Here the sample has more than 100,000 clones; roughly 80% occur a single time. The top ten hold over 4% of the sample.

The sample originates from a study of cytomegalovirus exposure and HLA in healthy donors (dated by TCRdb to the late 2010s). For context, the study as a whole: An earlier analysis of a few hundred of the donors reported 276 Gb of sequence data and 95 million to 120 million unique TCR beta sequences obtained from around 170 million T cells. HLA typing included class I and class II loci at four-digit resolution. Every repertoire in the discovery cohort had been generated on one and the same sequencing platform. A later analysis re-examined previously published TCR beta repertoires from more than 650 donors and added high-resolution HLA genotyping to investigate patterns of TCR occurrence. Typing coverage varied by locus: roughly 629-640 donors for A, B, C, DRB1 and DQB1; 500 to 550 for DQA1; about 600 for DPA1; around 450 for DPB1. Of the roughly 400 genotyped donors, 81% were placed in the genetic ancestry cluster associated with self-reported Caucasian donors. Using immunosequencing, the study profiled T cell repertoires from around 680 subjects and related those repertoires to cytomegalovirus serostatus. To decide whether each TCR beta V gene segment behaved as functional or pseudogenic, an earlier analysis of some 600 of the donors relied on high-throughput TCR beta sequencing. The study aimed to test whether signatures of past pathogen exposure could be identified by cataloging public T cell receptors. Donor age, sex, ethnicity and CMV serostatus were collected together with the repertoire data. Four to six DR-DQ haplotypes were handled as single units for association and clustering, since linkage in the cohort was strong. Rather than drawing on any new phenotypic data, the later analysis identified candidate immune exposures from TCR beta sequences and the way those sequences occurred across donors. A later genetic analysis took genome-wide SNP genotypes for about 60% of the roughly 670 donors and used that subset as a discovery cohort. Approximately 300 gigabases of sequencing data and approximately 92 million unique TCR sequences made up an early release that covered nearly 650 HLA-typed donors. On average, about 200,000 unique TCR beta nucleotide sequences were sequenced per donor among roughly 430 genotyped donors of the cohort, with roughly 18% of those sequences being non-productive. Along with the approximately 650-subject first cohort, a separate validation cohort of over a hundred different subjects was used. The study combined high-throughput TCR immunosequencing, statistical association of individual TCRs with disease status, and machine learning to predict cytomegalovirus infection status. General conclusions and limits of the study: The only immune exposure information available for the cohort was CMV serostatus. Because counts were too low, about 18 rarely observed V segments, including chromosome 9 orphons, were excluded from the earlier analysis of several hundred of the donors. A further reported finding was that TCR beta sequences accurately predicted the HLA-A and HLA-B alleles for most subjects in the first cohort. In a later analysis, HLA-associated TCR beta chains were found to be more clonally expanded and to have lower generation probabilities than equally common non-associated chains. Strong co-occurrence of HLA alleles, especially DR and DQ, made assigning TCR associations to individual alleles difficult. A later analysis associated about 17,000 TCR beta sequences with specific HLA alleles at a false discovery rate of 0.05. A group of highly shared sequence variants was considered likely to be a technical artifact of the sequencing pipeline. Several of the top co-occurrence clusters appeared to be linked to parvovirus B19, influenza, CMV and Epstein-Barr virus, according to a later analysis. Sequencing depth was assumed to be roughly uniform across donors in the presence/absence analyses, though that assumption may not hold. An association between a missense DCLRE1C variant and V-gene and J-gene trimming of TCR beta chains was found in a later genetic analysis and replicated in an independent cohort. In a later analysis, most CMV-associated TCR beta chains were found to appear HLA-restricted, with HLA associations seemingly driven largely by CMV exposure. In an earlier analysis of several hundred of the donors, most TCR beta V segments were observed in productive rearrangements about 87% or about 30% of the time, broadly matching IMGT annotations. According to a later genetic analysis, donors in an Asian-associated ancestry cluster had fewer N-insertions in productive TCRs than the roughly 700-donor mean. The cohort was sequenced for TCR beta chains only, and without alpha or paired-chain data the features that could be detected were limited. While some public TCRs were present in many individuals, most TCR sequences turned up only very rarely across donors. A later analysis found that TCR association rates varied across HLA loci, with DRB1 alleles showing the most associated TCRs and HLA-C alleles the fewest. Three of the identified cytomegalovirus-associated TCR beta chains were confirmed in vitro to be specific for cytomegalovirus antigens. HLA typing was unavailable for some donors at each locus, so association tests used only the typed subset. The classifier was reported to diagnose cytomegalovirus status with high specificity and sensitivity in both the original cohort and the validation cohort. Correlated functional status among segregating V segments might reflect linkage disequilibrium, but an unknown experimental factor could not be ruled out. In the study, about 150 TCR beta chains were listed as associated with cytomegalovirus. According to the authors, the approach could potentially be generalized to other disease states and immunological phenotypes.

The cohort was made up of 650 to 700 healthy bone marrow donors. Cohort members were all nominally healthy when sampled, although unrecorded immune exposures were likely present. The donor was CMV seropositive and belonged to the group of 250 to 350 seropositive cohort members. Each donor provided a peripheral blood sample, and peripheral blood mononuclear cells were used for TCR beta sequencing. Genomic DNA was extracted from the blood cell samples with the Qiagen DNeasy Blood Extraction Kit. The sequence derives from a man aged 50-59 years in good health and CMV-seropositive. The material sequenced was PBMCs.

The CDR3 loop reads CASSLMGGGITEAFF. In nucleotide form, the sequence is TGTGCCAGCAGCTTAATGGGTGGGGGCATCACTGAAGCTTTCTTT. The rearrangement combines TRBV7-2 with TRBJ1-1; perhaps TRBD1 is the D gene, with 6 bases matching. A distance of 14 bases separates the germline ends of V and J, which lose 2 bases and 4 bases respectively. Reading from cysteine to phenylalanine, the CDR3 counts 15 amino acids. Only the CDR3 DNA stays, 45 bases, in frame from base 1. Based on the germline V gene, the CDR1 and CDR2 sequences are SGHTA and FQGNSA.